The 2 T cell receptor beta chains in this list originate from one sample, sequenced in a study of blood T cells in healthy people across ages. For the second PCR, which ran for roughly 6 to 12 cycles, a sample-barcoded 5' primer and a J-beta primer mix were used. MiXCR, run by TCRdb on the 5' RACE reads, gives a single entry per CDR3 protein. The repertoire holds about 1.4 million distinct CDR3 sequences, approximately 59% seen once, with more than 6% in the top ten. Sequencing was done on a sample of blood. These receptors all come from a man aged 18-30 years in good health.

This rearrangement joins TRBV25-1 to TRBJ1-5; no definite D call. With 1 base removed from V and 9 bases from J, the gap between germline ends came to 13 bases. Germline V gene data show CDR1 as MGHDK and CDR2 as SYGVNS. The CDR3 is 14 residues long. CDR3 amino acids: CASSECTAVGPQHF. In DNA form, the CDR3 reads TGTGCCAGCAGTGAATGTACAGCCGTTGGGCCCCAGCATTTT.

The chain links TRBV3-1 to TRBJ1-6; the D gene is possibly TRBD1 (5 bases). V lost 5 bases and J lost 3, with 14 bases in between. The CDR3 consists of 16 residues. Germline CDR1 is LGHDT and CDR2 is YNNKEL (reference sequence). This chain's CDR3 is CASSSRQRGYNSPLHF. The DNA for the CDR3 is TGTGCCAGCAGCTCGAGACAGAGGGGCTATAATTCACCCCTCCACTTT.